Shown below are 5 T cell receptor beta chains from a single sample sequenced in a study of identical twins. MiXCR was run by TCRdb on the 5' RACE reads, yielding one entry per CDR3 protein. In the table there are about 210,000 distinct CDR3 sequences, roughly 10% of which are singletons. The sample comprised memory (CD45RO+) T cells sorted from blood. The receptors stem from a woman in her late teens or twenties in good health.

This clonotype was seen at least ten times. CDR3 sequence (DNA): TGTGCCAGCAGCCAGCGGGAGTGGTCCTACAATGAGCAGTTCTTC. Protein sequence: CASSQREWSYNEQFF. The genes are TRBV14 and TRBJ2-1, with 7 bases that match TRBD2. Germline loops: CDR1 SGHDN, CDR2 FVKESK. The CDR3 spans 15 residues. Trimming took 3 bases from V and 1 from J; bases not matched to a gene: 3.

There are a few counts of this clonotype. CDR3 amino acids: CSGLRVTGGGSDTQYF. CDR3 nucleotides: TGCAGTGGTTTGCGAGTGACCGGGGGAGGAAGTGATACGCAGTATTTT. The chain is built from TRBV20-1 and TRBJ2-3; tentative D call: TRBD2 (6 bases). Germline V lookup: CDR1 DFQATT, CDR2 SNEGSKA (reference sequence). The CDR3 has 16 amino acids. The V gene lost 7 bases and the J gene lost 6 bases, with 26 bases spanning the gap.

The rearrangement uses TRBV20-1 and TRBJ1-4; possibly TRBD1 for D (5 bases). CDR1 is DFQATT and CDR2 is SNEGSKA in the germline V gene (reference sequence). The V gene lost 6 bases and the J gene lost 6 bases, with 14 bases spanning the gap. The length of the CDR3 is 13 residues. CDR3 nucleotides: TGCAGTGCCGGGGGACTTCAGGATGAAAAACTGTTTTTT. This encodes CSAGGLQDEKLFF.

In its sample, this clonotype was seen a few times. The V gene is TRBV29-1, the J gene TRBJ2-1, with D possibly being TRBD2 (6 bases). Germline CDR1 reads SQVTM; CDR2 reads ANQGSEA. V lost 6 bases and J lost 4, with 19 bases in between. The CDR3 loop spans 15 amino acids. CDR3 nucleotides: TGCAGCGTAGGCCCGGACTACCCGAGGTACAATGAGCAGTTCTTC. As protein: CSVGPDYPRYNEQFF.

The V and J genes are TRBV11-2 and TRBJ1-2, with unresolved D. Germline CDR1 SGHAT, CDR2 FQNNGV. The germline V and J ends were trimmed by 4 bases and 8 bases, with 14 bases remaining between them. The length of the CDR3 is 13 residues. In nucleotides, the CDR3 is TGTGCCAGCAGCTCACATAGTTCGGGCGGCTACACCTTC. It yields the protein CASSSHSSGGYTF.